This TCR beta chain was obtained from a study of spatial heterogeneity in lung cancer. About the research overall: The count of detected beta-chain sequences consistently exceeded that of alpha-chain sequences. Averaged across combinations, each unique TCR and UMI pairing appeared more than ten times in raw reads, which were uncorrected.

In its sample, this clonotype was seen many times. Time point given: sample taken at primary tumor resection. Whole RNA, isolated from tumor, nontumor lung or frozen PBMC, was sequenced without prior sorting. The donors comprised around 72 untreated early-stage non-small cell lung cancer patients. TCR cDNA molecules each had a unique molecular identifier. MiXCR was run by TCRdb on the 5' RACE reads, yielding one entry per CDR3 protein. The top ten clones hold 10% of a sample with approximately 12,000 distinct CDR3 sequences, 6.2% of them seen once. The source material was normal lung tissue next to the tumor, sampled at surgery. This receptor was obtained from a male donor with early-stage non-small cell lung cancer.

The CDR3 reads CASSPGLIYEQYF. CDR3 bases: TGTGCCAGCAGCCCGGGACTGATCTACGAGCAGTACTTC. The rearrangement links TRBV5-6 to TRBJ2-7; D is perhaps TRBD2 (6 bases). The germline CDR1 and CDR2 sequences are SGHDT and YYEEEE. Trimming left V 4 bases short and J 3 bases short, with 11 bases between. The CDR3 is 13 amino acids. The complete variable domain, with remaining parts taken from reference TRBV5-6 and TRBJ2-7, reads DAGVTQSPTHLIKTRGQQVTLRCSPKSGHDTVSWYQQALGQGPQFIFQYYEEEERQRGNFPDRFSGHQFPNYSSELNVNALLLGDSALYLCASSPGLIYEQYFGPGTRLTVT.